This is a list of T cell receptor beta chains from one sample in a study of regulatory T cells in long-lasting Graves disease. A single record per CDR3 protein comes from TCRdb applying MiXCR to the multiplex PCR reads. The sample shows fewer than 550,000 distinct CDR3 sequences, around 17% of them seen only once. This same sample was also part of a study on T cells in Graves' hyperthyroidism and ophthalmopathy.

The sample was peripheral blood mononuclear cells (PBMCs), taken at new diagnosis, from a patient treated with antithyroid drugs. These receptor sequences come from a woman under 30 with Graves disease. The CDR3 runs from the conserved cysteine through the conserved F or W. A D gene is named only where the DNA matches it firmly. Only part of the rows carry a size: once, few, many, or a class if the clone is expanded.

J,size,D,V,DNA,CDR3
TRBJ2-2,few,-,TRBV19,TGTGCCAGTAGTATCCGACAGGGGAGGGTGGACACCGGGGAGCTGTTTTTT,CASSIRQGRVDTGELFF
TRBJ2-3,many,TRBD2,TRBV3-1,TGTGCCAGCAGCCCCAGCGGGAGGGACACAGATACGCAGTATTTT,CASSPSGRDTDTQYF
TRBJ2-3,few,TRBD2,TRBV20-1,TGCAGTGCTAAAGCGGGAGCCCCAGATACGCAGTATTTT,CSAKAGAPDTQYF
TRBJ2-1,many,-,TRBV3-1,TGTGCCAGCAGCCAAGAAGCCGGGGCCACGGATGAGCAGTTCTTC,CASSQEAGATDEQFF
TRBJ2-3,-,TRBD2,TRBV27,TGTGCCAGCAGGTTCCCTAGCGGGGACTCAGATACGCAGTATTTT,CASRFPSGDSDTQYF
TRBJ2-1,-,-,TRBV27,TGTGCCAGCAGCTTATCCAATTACAATGAGCAGTTCTTC,CASSLSNYNEQFF
TRBJ2-7,few,-,TRBV5-6,TGTGCCAGCAGCTTGGGTCCGGGAGAGGCCTCCGAGCAGTACTTC,CASSLGPGEASEQYF
TRBJ1-5,many,-,TRBV29-1,TGCAGCGTCCAAGCTGATCGCAATCAGCCCCAGCATTTT,CSVQADRNQPQHF
TRBJ1-1,-,-,TRBV6-1,TGTGCCAGCAGTCCGGGACAAGGCTTAAACACTGAAGCTTTCTTT,CASSPGQGLNTEAFF
TRBJ2-4,-,-,TRBV27,TGTGCCAGCAGCACGGGGACCAAAAACATTCAGTACTTC,CASSTGTKNIQYF
TRBJ1-1,-,-,TRBV29-1,TGCAGCTCGGGAGGCACTGAAGCTTTCTTT,CSSGGTEAFF
TRBJ2-2,few,-,TRBV28,TGTGCCAGCGAGGTGATTAACACCGGGGAGCTGTTTTTT,CASEVINTGELFF
TRBJ2-7,many,-,TRBV2,TGTGCCAGCAGTGTCCTCTACGAGCAGTACTTC,CASSVLYEQYF
TRBJ2-5,-,-,TRBV27,TGTGCCAGCAGAACGACAACAGAAGAGACCCAGTACTTC,CASRTTTEETQYF
TRBJ1-2,many,-,TRBV5-1,TGTGCCAGCAGCTTAGAGGGGTACGGCTACACCTTC,CASSLEGYGYTF
TRBJ1-1,few,-,TRBV28,TGTGCCAGCAGTGAAGCTTTCTTT,CASSEAFF
TRBJ2-5,many,TRBD1,TRBV28,TGTGCCAGCAGTTTTTATCCGGACAGGGGGGACCAAGAGACCCAGTACTTC,CASSFYPDRGDQETQYF
TRBJ1-2,many,-,TRBV6-1,TGTGCCACCCGACCCGGGAGGGCAGGGGCCTATGGCTACACCTTC,CATRPGRAGAYGYTF
TRBJ1-5,many,TRBD1,TRBV28,TGTGCCAGCCACGTCTGGACAGGGAGTAGCAATCAGCCCCAGCATTTT,CASHVWTGSSNQPQHF
TRBJ1-1,-,TRBD1,TRBV27,TGTGCCAGCAGGAAAGACAGGGAAAACACTGAAGCTTTCTTT,CASRKDRENTEAFF
TRBJ2-5,many,-,TRBV10-2,TGCGCCAGCGCCAGAGAGAGGAGGGAGACCCAGTACTTC,CASARERRETQYF
TRBJ2-7,few,TRBD2,TRBV27,TGTGCCAGCAGTGAAAACGGCGGGGGGTACGAGCAGTACTTC,CASSENGGGYEQYF
TRBJ2-1,-,-,TRBV29-1,TGCAGCGTCGTTGGTCCTCAGGGGAGCTCCTACAATGAGCAGTTCTTC,CSVVGPQGSSYNEQFF
TRBJ1-2,-,-,TRBV25-1,TGTGCCAGCAGTGAATCGGCAGGTGGAGGCTACACCTTC,CASSESAGGGYTF
TRBJ2-7,many,TRBD1,TRBV28,TGTGCCAGCAGTTTCTTAACAGGGGATTCCTACGAGCAGTACTTC,CASSFLTGDSYEQYF
TRBJ1-5,few,-,TRBV12-3/TRBV12-4,TGTGCCAGCACCGCCGATCTATATAGCAATCAGCCCCAGCATTTT,CASTADLYSNQPQHF
TRBJ1-2,many,-,TRBV30,TGTGCCTGGAGTGTCTCCGGGGGCGTTGGCTACACCTTC,CAWSVSGGVGYTF
TRBJ2-7,many,-,TRBV12-3/TRBV12-4,TGTGCCAGCAGTTCACAGGGTTTCGAGCAGTACTTC,CASSSQGFEQYF
TRBJ2-5,many,TRBD2,TRBV28,TGTGCCAGCACCAGGGGACTAGCGGGAGGAGAGACCCAGTACTTC,CASTRGLAGGETQYF
TRBJ2-7,-,-,TRBV20-1,TGCAGTGCTAGAGACCTACCGGACGACCTAATATCTACCGAGCAGTACTTC,CSARDLPDDLISTEQYF
TRBJ1-4,-,-,TRBV4-2,TGTGCCAGCAGCCAAGATTTACCAGATAATGAAAAACTGTTTTTT,CASSQDLPDNEKLFF
TRBJ2-1,-,TRBD1,TRBV4-1,TGCGCCAGCAGCCAAGGCAGGGGGCTGAATGAGCGGTTCTTC,CASSQGRGLNERFF
TRBJ2-2,many,TRBD1,TRBV7-3,TGTGCCAGCAGCGCCCGGGACAGCACCGGGGAGCTGTTTTTT,CASSARDSTGELFF
TRBJ1-2,few,-,TRBV12-3/TRBV12-4,TGTGCCAGCAGTTCCGGTCCTACCCTTTATGGCTACACCTTC,CASSSGPTLYGYTF
TRBJ2-1,many,TRBD2,TRBV3-1,TGTGCCAGCAGCCAAGATTTTGCGGGAGTCCCCTACAATGAGCAGTTCTTC,CASSQDFAGVPYNEQFF
TRBJ1-6,-,TRBD1,TRBV30,TGTGCCTGGAGGTTGGGACAGGGTAATTCACCCCTCCACTTT,CAWRLGQGNSPLHF
TRBJ2-1,many,TRBD2,TRBV20-1,TGCAGTGCTCCCCTTAGGGCGGGAGGAGGCGGGAACTACAATGAGCAGTTCTTC,CSAPLRAGGGGNYNEQFF
TRBJ2-5,many,TRBD2,TRBV20-1,TGCAGTGCTAGAAGGCTAGCGGGAGGGGTAGAGACCCAGTACTTC,CSARRLAGGVETQYF